The 2 T cell receptor beta chains in this list originate from one sample, sequenced in a study of tumor T cells in aggressive B-cell lymphoma. Clones were read by immunoSEQ multiplex PCR, and TCRdb kept only the in-frame ones, dropping some. The top ten hold 3% of the sample, which has more than 10,000 clones, 80% to 95% seen once. Sequenced material: tumor tissue. Receptor source: an adult with diffuse large B cell lymphoma.

This rearrangement joins TRBV4-2 to TRBJ2-7, with a tentative D call TRBD2 (6 bases). V lost 0 bases and J lost 0, with 12 bases in between. The CDR3 has 16 residues. Germline V gene data show CDR1 as LGHNA and CDR2 as YNFKEQ. CDR3 sequence: CASSQDTGTVSYEQYF. In DNA, the CDR3 is TGTGCCAGCAGCCAAGACACGGGGACTGTCTCCTACGAGCAGTACTTC.

The chain carries TRBV2 and TRBJ2-7; 12 nucleotides align to TRBD2. V was clipped by 6 bases and J by 7 bases; unmatched bases: 7. Germline CDR1 and CDR2: SNHLY and FYNNEI. The CDR3 has 14 amino acids. CDR3 in DNA: TGTGCCAGCAGCCGACTAGCGGGAGTGAGTGAGCAGTACTTC. Its translation is CASSRLAGVSEQYF.